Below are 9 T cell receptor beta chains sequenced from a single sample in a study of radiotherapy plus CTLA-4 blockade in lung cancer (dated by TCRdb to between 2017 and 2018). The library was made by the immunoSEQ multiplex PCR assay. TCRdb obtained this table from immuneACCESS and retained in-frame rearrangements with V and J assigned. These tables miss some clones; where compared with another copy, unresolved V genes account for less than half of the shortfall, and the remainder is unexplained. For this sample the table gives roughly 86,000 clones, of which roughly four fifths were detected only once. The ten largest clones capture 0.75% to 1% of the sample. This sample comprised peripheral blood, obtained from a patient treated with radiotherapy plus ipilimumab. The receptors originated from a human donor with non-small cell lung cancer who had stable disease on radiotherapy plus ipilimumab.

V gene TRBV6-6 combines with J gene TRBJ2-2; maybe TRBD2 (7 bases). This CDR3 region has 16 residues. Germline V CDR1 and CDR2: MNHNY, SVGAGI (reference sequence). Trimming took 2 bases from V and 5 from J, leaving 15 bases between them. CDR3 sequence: CASSYGGAAGTGELFF. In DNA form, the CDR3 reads TGTGCCAGCAGTTACGGGGGGGCTGCGGGGACCGGGGAGCTGTTTTTT.

CDR3 in DNA: TGTGCCAGCAGCCCGGACAGGGGGCAGGCAGATACGCAGTATTTT. Encoded protein: CASSPDRGQADTQYF. The chain recombines TRBV7-2 with TRBJ2-3; TRBD1 matches at 11 bases. CDR3 length: 15 amino acids. CDR1 SGHTA and CDR2 FQGNSA come from the germline V gene. Trimming at V came to 5 bases and at J to 4 bases, leaving 5 bases not matched to a gene. The full variable domain, completed using reference TRBV7-2 and TRBJ2-3, is GAGVSQSPSNKVTEKGKDVELRCDPISGHTALYWYRQSLGQGLEFLIYFQGNSAPDKSGLPSDRFSAERTGGSVSTLTIQRTQQEDSAVYLCASSPDRGQADTQYFGPGTRLTVL.

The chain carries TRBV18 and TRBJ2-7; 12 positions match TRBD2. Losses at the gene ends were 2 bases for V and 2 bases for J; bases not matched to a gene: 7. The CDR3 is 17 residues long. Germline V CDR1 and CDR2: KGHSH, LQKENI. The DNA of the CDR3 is TGTGCCAGCTCACCAGAGGCTAGCGGGAGGGGAGCCTACGAGCAGTACTTC. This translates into CASSPEASGRGAYEQYF.

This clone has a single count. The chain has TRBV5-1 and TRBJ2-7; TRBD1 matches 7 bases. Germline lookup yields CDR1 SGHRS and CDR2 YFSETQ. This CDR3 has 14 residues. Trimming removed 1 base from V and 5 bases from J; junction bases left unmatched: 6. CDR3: CASSLYQGVNEQYF. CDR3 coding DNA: TGCGCCAGCAGCTTGTACCAGGGGGTCAACGAGCAGTACTTC.

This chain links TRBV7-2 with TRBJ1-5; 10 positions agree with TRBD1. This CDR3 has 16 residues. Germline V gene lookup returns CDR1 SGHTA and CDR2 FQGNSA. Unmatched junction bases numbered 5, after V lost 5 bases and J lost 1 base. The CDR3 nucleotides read TGTGCCAGCAGCATACGACAGGGGGCAAGCAATCAGCCCCAGCATTTT. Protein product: CASSIRQGASNQPQHF.

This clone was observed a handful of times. CDR3 region: CATQEGQTSYEQYF. CDR3 sequence (DNA): TGTGCCACACAGGAGGGACAGACCTCCTACGAGCAGTACTTC. V gene TRBV6-6 combines with J gene TRBJ2-7; D perhaps matches TRBD1 (7 bases). CDR1 and CDR2 from the germline V gene are MNHNY and SVGAGI (reference sequence). Trimming took off 10 bases at V and 0 bases at J, with 16 bases between the two ends. This CDR3 is 14 amino acids long.

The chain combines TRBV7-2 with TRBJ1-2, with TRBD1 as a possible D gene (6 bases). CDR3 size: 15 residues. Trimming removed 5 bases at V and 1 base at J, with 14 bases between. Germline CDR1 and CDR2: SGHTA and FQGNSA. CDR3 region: CASSQWTASNYGYTF. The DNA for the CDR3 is TGTGCCAGCAGCCAGTGGACAGCGAGTAACTATGGCTACACCTTC.

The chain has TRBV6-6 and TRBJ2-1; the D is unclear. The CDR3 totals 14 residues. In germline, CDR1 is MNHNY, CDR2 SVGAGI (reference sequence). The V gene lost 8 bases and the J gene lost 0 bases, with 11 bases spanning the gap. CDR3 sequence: CASEGSSSYNEQFF. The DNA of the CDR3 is TGTGCCAGCGAAGGGTCATCCTCCTACAATGAGCAGTTCTTC.

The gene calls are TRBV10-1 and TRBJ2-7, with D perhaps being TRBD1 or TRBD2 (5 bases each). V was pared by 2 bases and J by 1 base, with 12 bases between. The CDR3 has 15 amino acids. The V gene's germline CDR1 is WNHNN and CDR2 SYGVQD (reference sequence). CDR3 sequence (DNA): TGCGCCAGCAGTGAGCAGGGCCGGGAATCCTACGAGCAGTACTTC. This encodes CASSEQGRESYEQYF.